These 14 T cell receptor beta chains originate from one sample sequenced in a study of STAT5B mutations in CD4+ large granular lymphocyte leukemia. The method was immunoSEQ multiplex PCR; TCRdb's version includes in-frame clones alone and lacks a portion of them. The data hold around 24,000 clones, with about 80% observed a single time. The sample comprised CD4+ T cells from blood buffy coats. These receptors all stem from a human donor in good health.

This clone was picked up one time. V usage is TRBV7-3 and J usage is TRBJ2-1; D may be TRBD2 (6 bases). CDR1 is SGHTA, CDR2 FQGTGA, per germline. The CDR3 consists of 14 residues. V was shortened by 0 bases and J by 4 bases, with 7 bases between the two germline ends. The CDR3 DNA follows: TGTGCCAGCAGCTTAACGGGGGGATACAATGAGCAGTTCTTC. Protein sequence: CASSLTGGYNEQFF.

The chain employs TRBV5-1 and TRBJ2-5, with 7 bases that match TRBD2. The CDR3 spans 13 residues. With V trimmed by 5 bases and J by 2 bases, 3 bases remained unmatched. Germline CDR1 reads SGHRS; CDR2 reads YFSETQ. The CDR3 bases are TGCGCCAGCAGGCTCGGGGGGCAAGAGACCCAGTACTTC. It is translated as CASRLGGQETQYF.

The chain uses TRBV7-9 and TRBJ1-1, with 7 positions matching TRBD1. Germline V gene data show CDR1 as SEHNR and CDR2 as FQNEAQ (reference sequence). The junction had 7 bases not matched to a gene; V was cut back by 6 bases and J by 0 bases. This CDR3 is built from 15 residues. CDR3 sequence (DNA): TGTGCCAGCAGACTACCGGGACAGATGAACACTGAAGCTTTCTTT. Its protein is CASRLPGQMNTEAFF.

This clone showed up just a few times. The chain is built from TRBV15 and TRBJ1-4, with D possibly TRBD1 on 5 matching bases. The CDR3 consists of 15 residues. CDR1 and CDR2 (germline): LNHNV, YYDKDF (reference sequence). Between the trimmed V and J ends, which lost 2 bases and 3 bases, there was a span of 10 bases. For the CDR3, the DNA is TGTGCCACCAGCAGAATGAGGGGATCTAATGAAAAACTGTTTTTT. Protein: CATSRMRGSNEKLFF.

The chain is built from TRBV28 and TRBJ1-2; the D gene is possibly TRBD1 (5 bases). Deletions cut 1 base from V and 6 bases from J, with 12 bases between. CDR3 length: 14 amino acids. The V gene's germline CDR1 is MDHEN and CDR2 SYDVKM. DNA for the CDR3: TGTGCCAGCAGTTTATATGGGCAGGGTGATGGCTACACCTTC. Amino acids: CASSLYGQGDGYTF.

This chain uses TRBV5-4 with TRBJ2-7; D gene uncertain. CDR1 and CDR2 (germline): SGHNT, YYREEE (reference sequence). The CDR3 has 11 amino acids. V lost 1 base, J lost 5 bases, and 4 bases lay in between. The CDR3 nucleotides read TGTGCCAGCAGCTTGACAGACGAGCAGTACTTC. Translated: CASSLTDEQYF. Together with reference TRBV5-4 and TRBJ2-7, the CDR3 gives the full variable domain: ETGVTQSPTHLIKTRGQQVTLRCSSQSGHNTVSWYQQALGQGPQFIFQYYREEENGRGNFPPRFSGLQFPNYSSELNVNALELDDSALYLCASSLTDEQYFGPGTRLTVT.

The chain combines TRBV5-1 with TRBJ2-5; the D gene could be TRBD1 or TRBD2 (5 bases each). The J call is in doubt because the DNA end fits TRBJ2-7 better. Germline V lookup: CDR1 SGHRS, CDR2 YFSETQ. This CDR3 is 13 amino acids long. The CDR3 nucleotides are TGCGCCAGCAGCCTAGGGACCGTATTCGAGCAGTACTTC. Protein sequence: CASSLGTVFEQYF.

This clone was observed once. V is TRBV19 and J is TRBJ1-4; possibly TRBD1 for D (5 bases). V gave up 5 bases and J gave up 7 bases, with 14 bases separating them. The CDR3 is 14 amino acids. Germline CDR1 and CDR2: LNHDA and SQIVND (reference sequence). The CDR3: CASSHRSGGEKLFF. The CDR3 nucleotides read TGTGCCAGTAGTCATCGGTCTGGGGGTGAAAAACTGTTTTTT.

This CDR3 is CASSLVGGSPGELFF. CDR3 nucleotide sequence: TGTGCCAGCAGTTTGGTGGGGGGGTCTCCCGGGGAGCTGTTTTTT. The chain employs TRBV28 and TRBJ2-2; 7 bases are shared with TRBD2. Germline lookup yields CDR1 MDHEN and CDR2 SYDVKM. J was trimmed by 6 bases and V by 3 bases; bases with no gene match: 7. This CDR3 region has 15 residues.

J is TRBJ2-6 and V is TRBV2; D remains unclear. Germline V gene lookup returns CDR1 SNHLY and CDR2 FYNNEI. Trimming cost V 6 bases and J 1 base, with 10 bases left between them. CDR3 size: 15 residues. The DNA of the CDR3 is TGTGCCAGCAGCTTGGACGGGTCTGGGGCCAACGTCCTGACTTTC. It specifies CASSLDGSGANVLTF.

The chain uses TRBV7-2 and TRBJ1-2; D not resolved. CDR1 is SGHTA, CDR2 FQGNSA, per germline. The CDR3 consists of 15 residues. V lost 1 base, J lost 7 bases, and 16 bases lay in between. In nucleotides, the CDR3 is TGTGCCAGCAGCTTAGAGGGATCATTCGCCCTTGGCTACACCTTC. It translates to CASSLEGSFALGYTF.

The rearrangement uses TRBV6-1 and TRBJ1-6, with D hard to call. The CDR3 sequence is 13 residues long. Germline CDR1 is MNHNS and CDR2 is SASEGT. Trimming pared 7 bases from V and 7 bases from J, leaving 11 bases between. The CDR3 DNA follows: TGTGCCAGCACGATCTTCGGAAATTCACCCCTCCACTTT. Translating it yields CASTIFGNSPLHF.

The chain employs TRBV28 and TRBJ2-5; 7 nucleotides align to TRBD2. Germline assignment: CDR1 MDHEN and CDR2 SYDVKM. The CDR3 extends over 15 amino acids. With V trimmed by 3 bases and J by 2 bases, 6 bases remained unmatched. CDR3 DNA sequence: TGTGCCAGCAGTTTGGGGGGGAGCGGGCAAGAGACCCAGTACTTC. This translates into CASSLGGSGQETQYF. Full variable domain (remainder filled in from reference TRBV28 and TRBJ2-5): DVKVTQSSRYLVKRTGEKVFLECVQDMDHENMFWYRQDPGLGLRLIYFSYDVKMKEKGDIPEGYSVSREKKERFSLILESASTNQTSMYLCASSLGGSGQETQYFGPGTRLLVL.

The V and J genes are TRBV6-1 and TRBJ1-2; 10 bases agree with TRBD1. Trimming cost V 3 bases and J 5 bases; bases outside gene matches: 3. Germline CDR1 MNHNS, CDR2 SASEGT. This CDR3 region has 14 residues. The CDR3: CASSDDRGRYGYTF. As DNA, the CDR3 is TGTGCCAGCAGTGACGACAGGGGGCGATATGGCTACACCTTC.